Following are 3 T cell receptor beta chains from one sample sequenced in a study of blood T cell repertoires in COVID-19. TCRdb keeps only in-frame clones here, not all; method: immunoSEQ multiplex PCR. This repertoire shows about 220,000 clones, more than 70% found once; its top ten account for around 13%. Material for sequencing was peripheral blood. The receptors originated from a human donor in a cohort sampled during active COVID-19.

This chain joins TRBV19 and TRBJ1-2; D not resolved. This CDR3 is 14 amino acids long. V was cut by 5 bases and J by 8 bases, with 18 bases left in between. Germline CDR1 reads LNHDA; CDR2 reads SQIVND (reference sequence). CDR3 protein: CASSSSPGEGGYTF. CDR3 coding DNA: TGTGCCAGTAGTTCCAGTCCCGGGGAAGGAGGCTACACCTTC.

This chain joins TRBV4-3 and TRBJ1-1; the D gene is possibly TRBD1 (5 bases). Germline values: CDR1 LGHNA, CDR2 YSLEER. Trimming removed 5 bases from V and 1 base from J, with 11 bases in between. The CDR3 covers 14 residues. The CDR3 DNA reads TGCGCCAGCAGCTCCCTCGGGGGGAACACTGAAGCTTTCTTT. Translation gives CASSSLGGNTEAFF.

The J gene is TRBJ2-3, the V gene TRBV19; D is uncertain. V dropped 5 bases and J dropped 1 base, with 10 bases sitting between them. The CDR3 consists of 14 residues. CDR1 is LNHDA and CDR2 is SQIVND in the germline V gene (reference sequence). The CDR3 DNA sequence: TGTGCCAGTAGTCCTCCCGGTGGCACAGATACGCAGTATTTT. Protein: CASSPPGGTDTQYF.